Each of the 14 T cell receptor beta chains below was sequenced from the same sample in a study of T cell repertoires in cytomegalovirus infection. These TCRs are of unknown antigen specificity. TCRdb re-called the reads with MiXCR, one entry per CDR3 protein. The sample lists approximately 600,000 distinct CDR3 sequences, around 40% occurring once. The specimen was cultured PBMCs, collected from culture after CMV antigen stimulation. The receptors were sampled from a human donor in good health (CMV status not recorded). Some clones in this sample may be carry-over from other donors' samples.

For the CDR3, the DNA is TGTGCCAGCAGTGCAGGTCACCCAGGGGCTCTAGGGTTGTATCAGCCCCAGCATTTT. The encoded protein is CASSAGHPGALGLYQPQHF. The chain combines TRBV6-2 or TRBV6-3 with TRBJ1-5; D is perhaps TRBD1 (6 bases). The V gene's germline CDR1 is MNHEY and CDR2 SVGEGT. CDR3 size: 19 residues. The V gene lost 5 bases and the J gene lost 5 bases, with 28 bases spanning the gap.

The chain uses TRBV24-1 and TRBJ2-1; no clear D gene. CDR1 is KGHDR and CDR2 is SFDVKD in the germline V gene. CDR3 length equals 14 residues. Deletions cut 0 bases from V and 11 bases from J, with 13 bases between. This chain's CDR3 is CATSDLQAGPKQFF. The CDR3 nucleotides read TGTGCCACCAGTGATTTGCAGGCCGGGCCAAAGCAGTTCTTC.

There are many counts of this clonotype. V is TRBV7-4 and J is TRBJ2-5; D not resolved. The CDR3 consists of 16 residues. Germline CDR1 and CDR2: SGHVT and SQSDAQ. Trimming pared 1 base from V and 2 bases from J, leaving 14 bases between. CDR3 protein: CASSLECGVGQETQYF. The CDR3 nucleotides are TGTGCCAGCAGCTTAGAGTGTGGAGTTGGTCAAGAGACCCAGTACTTC.

The V and J genes are TRBV12-3 or TRBV12-4 and TRBJ2-3; D is ambiguous. Trimming pared 5 bases from V and 2 bases from J, leaving 14 bases between. This CDR3 region has 15 residues. The CDR3 here is CASSVISSPTDTQYF. CDR3 DNA: TGTGCCAGCAGTGTGATATCTTCCCCCACAGATACGCAGTATTTT.

The chain employs TRBV6-5 and TRBJ2-1; TRBD2 aligns across 8 bases. Germline V lookup: CDR1 MNHEY, CDR2 SVGAGI. V was clipped by 5 bases and J by 12 bases; unmatched bases: 9. The CDR3 spans 13 residues. CDR3 sequence: CASSKRGGQGQFF. The CDR3 nucleotides are TGTGCCAGCAGTAAACGGGGGGGGCAAGGGCAGTTCTTC.

The chain employs TRBV20-1 and TRBJ2-1, with D uncertain. Germline V gene data show CDR1 as DFQATT and CDR2 as SNEGSKA (reference sequence). The CDR3 totals 15 residues. V was pared by 5 bases and J by 10 bases, with 24 bases between. The CDR3 nucleotides read TGCAGTGCTCGCGCAGCCTCCGGGTCCCAAGTCGAGCAGTTCTTC. This encodes CSARAASGSQVEQFF.

The V call is TRBV12-3 or TRBV12-4, the J call TRBJ2-1, with unresolved D. The CDR3 has 16 amino acids. V was cut by 2 bases and J by 0 bases, with 11 bases left in between. CDR3 sequence: CASSLRPGTSYNEQFF. CDR3 nucleotide sequence: TGTGCCAGCAGTTTAAGGCCGGGTACCTCCTACAATGAGCAGTTCTTC.

This chain joins TRBV7-2 and TRBJ1-2; D may be TRBD1 (5 bases). CDR3 length: 13 residues. CDR1 SGHTA and CDR2 FQGNSA come from the germline V gene. V lost 3 bases and J lost 6, with 11 bases in between. CDR3 nucleotides: TGTGCCAGCAGCTTTGTGACAGCTCATGGCTACACCTTC. This translates into CASSFVTAHGYTF. The whole variable domain, remainder taken from reference TRBV7-2 and TRBJ1-2, is GAGVSQSPSNKVTEKGKDVELRCDPISGHTALYWYRQSLGQGLEFLIYFQGNSAPDKSGLPSDRFSAERTGGSVSTLTIQRTQQEDSAVYLCASSFVTAHGYTFGSGTRLTVV.

The chain uses TRBV6-2 or TRBV6-3 and TRBJ1-1; D remains unclear. This CDR3 spans 13 amino acids. V lost 7 bases and J lost 1, with 10 bases in between. Germline values: CDR1 MNHEY, CDR2 SVGEGT. This CDR3 reads CASISDGNTEAFF. In DNA form, the CDR3 reads TGTGCCAGCATCAGTGACGGGAACACTGAAGCTTTCTTT.

V and J are TRBV20-1 and TRBJ2-3; the D is unclear. This CDR3 region has 14 residues. The V end was cut by 5 bases, the J end by 3 bases, with 15 bases between. Germline CDR1 and CDR2: DFQATT and SNEGSKA (reference sequence). The CDR3 protein is CSALPPRGTDTQYF. Written as DNA, the CDR3 is TGCAGTGCTCTCCCCCCGCGTGGAACAGATACGCAGTATTTT.

The chain joins TRBV19 to TRBJ1-3; no clear D. CDR1 is LNHDA, CDR2 SQIVND, per germline (reference sequence). The CDR3 extends over 13 amino acids. Trimming cost V 5 bases and J 2 bases, with 7 bases left between them. Written as DNA, the CDR3 is TGTGCCAGTAGTCCTCGGCCTGGAAACACCATATATTTT. Protein sequence: CASSPRPGNTIYF.

This rearrangement joins TRBV2 to TRBJ1-2; D not resolved. Deletions cut 6 bases from V and 4 bases from J, with 12 bases between. The CDR3 runs to 13 residues. CDR1 and CDR2 (germline): SNHLY, FYNNEI. The CDR3 loop reads CASSAKDFYGYTF. CDR3 nucleotides: TGTGCCAGCAGCGCAAAGGACTTCTATGGCTACACCTTC.

Only a few counts were recorded for this clonotype. The J gene is TRBJ1-2, the V gene TRBV6-2 or TRBV6-3; no clear D. Germline V gene lookup returns CDR1 MNHEY and CDR2 SVGEGT. Between the trimmed V and J ends, which lost 2 bases and 6 bases, there was a span of 7 bases. CDR3 length: 12 residues. The CDR3 is CASSYREDGYTF. In nucleotides, the CDR3 is TGTGCCAGCAGTTACCGGGAAGATGGCTACACCTTC.

The chain has TRBV4-3 and TRBJ1-1, with TRBD1 identical over 10 bases. This CDR3 is built from 14 residues. CDR1 is LGHNA, CDR2 YSLEER, per germline. The V segment lost 4 bases and the J segment 6 bases; nucleotides outside the gene matches: 5. CDR3 sequence reads: CASSRTGQGAEAFF. The CDR3 DNA reads as TGCGCCAGCAGCCGAACCGGACAGGGGGCTGAAGCTTTCTTT.